The source of this T cell receptor (beta chain) is a study of beta chain features in type 1 diabetes (dated 2018 in TCRdb). The study in broad terms: No differences in mean age, gender distribution, total cell number or subset yield were found between patients and healthy donors. A total of some 100,000,000 sorted cells were examined across all samples, and the number of cells per subset was strongly correlated with RNA yield. The study compared TCRB repertoires of sorted circulating CD4+ T cell subsets between recently diagnosed type 1 diabetes patients and matched healthy donors. Regulatory and stem cell-like memory subsets were obtained from only 8 patients and about eight healthy donors, while naive and central memory subsets were obtained from all 30 or so donors. The paper as a whole reports these results and caveats: Only small numbers of individuals were included in the HLA sub-analyses, which left unresolved whether HLA type had any influence on TCRB rearrangement. At VDJ recombination sites, patients with type 1 diabetes made fewer insertions and deleted more nucleotides, a pattern implying thymic rearrangement abnormalities. Type 1 diabetes patients showed a moderate but significant shortening of TCRB CDR3 length in all four CD4+ subsets. Naive, central memory and regulatory TCRB repertoires appeared to be more similar among patients than among healthy donors. Sequencing cDNA rather than genomic DNA could over-represent highly expressing activated cells, although activation and CD3 levels did not differ between groups. Shorter templates might be favored by PCR, yet because patient and control samples were amplified and corrected together, any such skew would affect both groups equally.

The entire isolated RNA was reverse transcribed using the High Capacity cDNA Reverse Transcription Kit, and thus expressed TCRB transcripts were sequenced. Deep immunoSEQ sequencing was performed on naive, central memory and regulatory T cell samples, with an average of approximately 3.9 million total reads per sample. Sorted cells were lysed in RLT buffer, and RNA was extracted using DNase-treated RNeasy Micro or Mini kits according to cell number. To prevent cross-contamination, each cell subset was processed individually, whereas patient and healthy donor samples were processed jointly. The immunoSEQ multiplex PCR was used to amplify TCRB sequences from cDNA, yielding 87-bp fragments that span the CDR3 region. Sequencing of the amplicons was performed on the Illumina HiSeq platform. The authors' pipeline ran thus. PCR bias was computationally corrected using synthetic template baselines, reads within Hamming distance 2 were collapsed, and singletons that could not be merged were discarded. Reads were aligned against IMGT so that V, D and J genes, CDR3 length and insertions or deletions at six rearrangement sites could be assigned. Clonotype counts were normalized to sorted cell number within each subset before computing true diversity and Gini coefficients with the tcR R package. The overlap coefficient, calculated on TCRB nucleotide sequences, was used to quantify repertoire sharing. Out-of-frame TCRB sequences from naive cells were analyzed as a proxy for the pre-selection repertoire. This is the immuneACCESS table as TCRdb keeps it, with only in-frame sequences that have V and J called. A part of the clones is gone; compared with another copy, unresolved V genes explain less than half, and the rest is unexplained. For V, J and clone size, that table is used; D and trimming come from the DNA. A total of over 500,000 clones appear in this sample, less than 20% of them only once. The ten largest clones take up 0.09% to 0.095% of the sample.

Each donor gave one peripheral blood draw, averaging roughly 120 mL, which was collected into heparinised tubes. Using a panel that included CD45RO, CCR7, CD25, CD127, CD95 and CD27, naive, central memory, regulatory and stem cell-like memory CD4+ T cells were sorted on a BD FACSAria II. Every sorted population had a purity above 95%. Right away, PBMCs were isolated by Lymphoprep density gradient centrifugation and were stained directly, with no culture step. To minimize batch effects, samples were stained and sorted in pairs, one healthy donor with one patient per experiment. This clone was observed at least ten times. Its antigen has not been determined. It has no much larger one-base neighbor in the sample; base qualities were not kept. After removal of 7 bases from V and 1 base from J, the junction retains 7 bases not matched to a gene. CDR3 length: 17 amino acids, cysteine to phenylalanine. The DNA shown is the 51-base CDR3, in frame from base 1.

Sequenced input: naive CD4+ T cells from blood. The sample's cell subset or site label is to be understood as: true naive CD4+ T cells. Recombination connected TRBV23-1 to TRBJ2-6; 10 of the junction bases match TRBD1. TRBV23-1 is flagged as an ORF with uncertain function. This sequence was found in a young man in good health. The DNA sequence follows: TGCGCCAGCAAGGCAGGGACAGGGGAATCTGGGGCCAACGTCCTGACTTTC. Its coded protein is CASKAGTGESGANVLTF.